This T cell receptor beta chain was sequenced during a study of early T cells in non-severe SARS-CoV-2 infection. Study context: The chains were unpaired, and the sequenced material was bulk RNA from unsorted whole blood. Regarding the study as a whole: VDJdb matching skewed toward anti-spike CD8 responses, missing private and CD4 specificities.

This clonotype came up many times. What it binds is unknown. Unique molecular identifiers were attached to individual cDNA molecules. TCRdb used MiXCR to reprocess the 5' RACE reads, holding one entry per CDR3 protein. The sample carries 60,000 to 75,000 distinct CDR3 sequences, about an eighth recorded once. The source material was whole blood. This receptor was identified in an adult who was a healthcare worker with PCR-confirmed SARS-CoV-2 infection or an uninfected control (not recorded which).

The CDR3 sequence is CASSQTGREQYF. CDR3 sequence (DNA): TGTGCCAGCAGCCAGACGGGCCGCGAGCAGTACTTC. This chain links TRBV3-1 with TRBJ2-7; D call uncertain. Germline CDR1 and CDR2: LGHDT and YNNKEL (reference sequence). V lost 3 bases to trimming and J lost 6 bases, with 9 bases between them. This CDR3 is 12 amino acids long.